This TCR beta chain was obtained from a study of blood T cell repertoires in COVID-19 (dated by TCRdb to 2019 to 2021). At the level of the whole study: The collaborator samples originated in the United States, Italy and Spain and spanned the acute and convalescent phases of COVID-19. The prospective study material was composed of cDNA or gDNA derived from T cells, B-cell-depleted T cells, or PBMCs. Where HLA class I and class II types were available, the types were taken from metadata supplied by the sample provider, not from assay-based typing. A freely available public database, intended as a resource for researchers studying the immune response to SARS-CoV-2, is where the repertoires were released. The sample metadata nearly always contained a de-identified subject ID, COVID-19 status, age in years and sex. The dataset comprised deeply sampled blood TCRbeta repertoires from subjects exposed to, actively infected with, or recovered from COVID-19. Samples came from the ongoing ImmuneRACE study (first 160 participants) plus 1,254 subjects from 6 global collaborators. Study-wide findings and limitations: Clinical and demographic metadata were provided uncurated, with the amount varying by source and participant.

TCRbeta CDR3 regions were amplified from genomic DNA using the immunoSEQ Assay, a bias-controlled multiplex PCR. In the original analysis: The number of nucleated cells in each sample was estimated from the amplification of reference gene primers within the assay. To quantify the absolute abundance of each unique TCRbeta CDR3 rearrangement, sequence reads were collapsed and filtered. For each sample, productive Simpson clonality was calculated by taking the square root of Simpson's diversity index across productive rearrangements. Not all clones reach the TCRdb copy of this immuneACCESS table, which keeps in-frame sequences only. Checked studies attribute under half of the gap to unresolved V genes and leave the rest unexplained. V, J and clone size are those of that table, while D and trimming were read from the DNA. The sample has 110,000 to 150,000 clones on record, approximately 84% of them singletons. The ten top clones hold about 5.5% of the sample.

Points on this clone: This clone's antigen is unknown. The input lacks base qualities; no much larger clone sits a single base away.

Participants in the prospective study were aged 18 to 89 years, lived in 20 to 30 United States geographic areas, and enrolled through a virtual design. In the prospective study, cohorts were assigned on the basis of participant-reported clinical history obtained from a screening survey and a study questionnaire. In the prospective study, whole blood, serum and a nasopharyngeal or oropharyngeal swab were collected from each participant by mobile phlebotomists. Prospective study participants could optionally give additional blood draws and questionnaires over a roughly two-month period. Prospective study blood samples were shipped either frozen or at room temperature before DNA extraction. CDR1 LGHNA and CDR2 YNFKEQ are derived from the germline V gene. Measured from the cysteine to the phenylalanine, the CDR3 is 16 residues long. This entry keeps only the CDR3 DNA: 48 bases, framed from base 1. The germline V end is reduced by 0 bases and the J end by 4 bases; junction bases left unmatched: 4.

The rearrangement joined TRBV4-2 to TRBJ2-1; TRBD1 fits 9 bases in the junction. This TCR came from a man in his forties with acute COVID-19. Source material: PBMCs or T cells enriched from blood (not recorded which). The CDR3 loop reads CASSQDRQGVYNEQFF. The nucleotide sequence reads TGTGCCAGCAGCCAAGATCGACAGGGGGTATACAATGAGCAGTTCTTC.